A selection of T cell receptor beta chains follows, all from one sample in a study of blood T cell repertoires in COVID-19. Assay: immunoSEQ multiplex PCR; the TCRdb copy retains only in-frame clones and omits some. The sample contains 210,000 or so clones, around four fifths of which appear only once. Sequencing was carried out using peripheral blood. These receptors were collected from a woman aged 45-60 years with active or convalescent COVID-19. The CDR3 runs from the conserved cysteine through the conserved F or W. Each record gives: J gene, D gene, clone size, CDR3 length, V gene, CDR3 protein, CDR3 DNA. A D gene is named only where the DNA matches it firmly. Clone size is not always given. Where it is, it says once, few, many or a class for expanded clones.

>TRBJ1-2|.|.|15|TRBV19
CASSIYAQDVGGYTF
TGTGCCAGTAGTATTTACGCACAGGATGTAGGAGGCTACACCTTC
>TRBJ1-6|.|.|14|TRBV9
CASSVGSGESPLHF
TGTGCCAGCAGCGTAGGGTCAGGGGAATCACCCCTCCACTTT
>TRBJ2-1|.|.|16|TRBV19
CASSSPGRGSYNEQFF
TGTGCCAGTAGTAGCCCCGGAAGGGGGTCCTACAATGAGCAGTTCTTC
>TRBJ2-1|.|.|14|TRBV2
CASSPGKGGNEQFF
TGTGCCAGCAGTCCAGGGAAAGGGGGCAATGAGCAGTTCTTC
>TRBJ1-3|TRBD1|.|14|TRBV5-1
CASSAGQLGNTIYF
TGCGCCAGCAGCGCGGGACAGTTGGGAAACACCATATATTTT
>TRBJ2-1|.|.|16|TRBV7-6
CASSFSLTTFNNEQFF
TGTGCCAGCAGCTTTTCGCTGACTACCTTTAACAATGAGCAGTTCTTC
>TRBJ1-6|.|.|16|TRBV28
CASSATGSTYNSPLHF
TGTGCCAGCAGTGCCACAGGGTCTACCTATAATTCACCCCTCCACTTT
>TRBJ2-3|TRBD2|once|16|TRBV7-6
CASSPGTSGYTDTQYF
TGTGCCAGCAGCCCTGGGACTAGCGGTTACACAGATACGCAGTATTTT
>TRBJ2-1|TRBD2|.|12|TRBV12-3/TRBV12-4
CASRREGSEQFF
TGTGCCAGCAGGAGGGAGGGCAGCGAGCAGTTCTTC
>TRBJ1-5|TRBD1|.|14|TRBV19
CASSMTGLEQPQHF
TGTGCCAGTAGTATGACAGGGCTCGAACAGCCCCAGCATTTT
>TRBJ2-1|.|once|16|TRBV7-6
CASSLIAGAPGDEQFF
TGTGCCAGCAGCTTAATTGCGGGGGCCCCTGGCGATGAGCAGTTCTTC
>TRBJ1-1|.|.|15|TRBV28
CASRSQQGMNTEAFF
TGTGCCAGCAGATCCCAACAGGGAATGAACACTGAAGCTTTCTTT
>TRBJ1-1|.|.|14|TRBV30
CAWSVLGGNTEAFF
TGTGCCTGGAGTGTACTCGGGGGTAACACTGAAGCTTTCTTT
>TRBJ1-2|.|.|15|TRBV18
CASSPLQGAPYGYTF
TGTGCCAGCTCACCATTACAGGGAGCGCCCTATGGCTACACCTTC
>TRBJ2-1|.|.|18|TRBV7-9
CASSLRPGQGPSHNEQFF
TGTGCCAGCAGCTTAAGGCCAGGGCAGGGCCCTTCCCACAATGAGCAGTTCTTC
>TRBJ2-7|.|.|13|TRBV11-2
CASGQFPSYEQYF
TGTGCCAGTGGACAGTTCCCCTCCTACGAGCAGTACTTC
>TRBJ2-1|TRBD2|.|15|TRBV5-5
CASTPGLAGGNEQFF
TGTGCCAGCACCCCGGGACTAGCGGGAGGAAATGAGCAGTTCTTC
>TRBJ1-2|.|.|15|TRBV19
CASSAPLTPAGGYTF
TGTGCCAGTAGTGCACCGCTCACTCCGGCAGGTGGCTACACCTTC
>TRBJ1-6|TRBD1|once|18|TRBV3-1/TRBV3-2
CASSQGWTGGSYNSPLHF
TGTGCCAGCAGCCAAGGGTGGACAGGCGGTTCCTATAATTCACCCCTCCACTTT
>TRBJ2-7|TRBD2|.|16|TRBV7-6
CASSLGLAGSSYEQYF
TGTGCCAGCAGCCTCGGACTAGCGGGAAGCTCCTACGAGCAGTACTTC
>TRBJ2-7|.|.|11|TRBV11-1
CASSALYEQYF
TGTGCCAGCAGCGCGCTGTACGAGCAGTACTTC
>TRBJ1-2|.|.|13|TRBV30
CAWSARGDYGYTF
TGTGCCTGGAGTGCTAGGGGTGACTATGGCTACACCTTC
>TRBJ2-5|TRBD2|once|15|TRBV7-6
CASSPRGGSGETQYF
TGTGCCAGCAGCCCCCGCGGCGGGAGTGGTGAGACCCAGTACTTC
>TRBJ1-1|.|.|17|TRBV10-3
CAISEVRTLTLNTEAFF
TGTGCCATCAGTGAAGTCAGGACACTAACGTTGAACACTGAAGCTTTCTTT
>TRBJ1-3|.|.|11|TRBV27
CASSSRNTIYF
TGTGCCAGCAGTTCTCGAAACACCATATATTTT
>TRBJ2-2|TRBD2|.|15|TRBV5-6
CASSLYTSGPGELFF
TGTGCCAGCAGCTTGTACACTAGCGGGCCCGGGGAGCTGTTTTTT
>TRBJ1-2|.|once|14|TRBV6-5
CASILGRENYGYTF
TGTGCCAGCATTTTAGGGAGAGAGAACTATGGCTACACCTTC
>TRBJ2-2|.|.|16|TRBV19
CASSERGGGNPGELFF
TGTGCCAGCTCCGAGAGAGGGGGCGGGAATCCCGGGGAGCTGTTTTTT
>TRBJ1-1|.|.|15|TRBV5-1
CASSLGGGATAEAFF
TGCGCCAGCAGCTTGGGAGGGGGAGCAACCGCTGAAGCTTTCTTT
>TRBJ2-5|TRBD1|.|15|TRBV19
CASSYGQGNRETQYF
TGTGCCAGTAGTTACGGACAGGGGAATCGAGAGACCCAGTACTTC
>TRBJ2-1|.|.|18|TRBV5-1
CASSLAFPGLWGDNEQFF
TGCGCCAGCAGCTTGGCATTTCCGGGACTCTGGGGAGACAATGAGCAGTTCTTC
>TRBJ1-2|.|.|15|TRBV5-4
CASSSSGGWSYGYTF
TGTGCCAGCAGCTCCTCGGGGGGGTGGAGCTATGGCTACACCTTC
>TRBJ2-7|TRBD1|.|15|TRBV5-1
CASSLGGTGAYEQYF
TGCGCCAGCAGCCTGGGAGGGACAGGGGCCTACGAGCAGTACTTC
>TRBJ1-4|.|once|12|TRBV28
CASSLRREKLFF
TGTGCCAGCAGTTTACGGCGGGAAAAACTGTTTTTT
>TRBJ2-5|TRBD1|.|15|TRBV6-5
CASSFTTGDEETQYF
TGTGCCAGCAGCTTTACGACAGGGGATGAAGAGACCCAGTACTTC
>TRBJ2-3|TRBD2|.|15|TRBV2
CASGRAGGRGDTQYF
TGTGCCAGCGGTAGAGCGGGGGGGAGGGGAGATACGCAGTATTTT
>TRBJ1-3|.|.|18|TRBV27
CASSLFGYSRSSGNTIYF
TGTGCCAGCAGTTTATTCGGATATTCGAGGTCATCTGGAAACACCATATATTTT
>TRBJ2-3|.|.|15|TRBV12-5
CASGDRPGSTDTQYF
TGTGCTAGTGGGGACCGACCGGGAAGCACAGATACGCAGTATTTT
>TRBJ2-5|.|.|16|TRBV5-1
CASSLGGLGGEGTQYF
TGCGCCAGCAGCTTGGGGGGGCTCGGCGGCGAAGGAACCCAGTACTTC
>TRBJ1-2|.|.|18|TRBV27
CASSPQNPLGGSNYGYTF
TGTGCCAGCAGCCCTCAGAACCCCTTGGGGGGGAGCAACTATGGCTACACCTTC
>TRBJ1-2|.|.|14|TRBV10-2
CASSEIGRRRGYTF
TGCGCCAGCAGTGAGATCGGGCGGAGGCGAGGCTACACCTTC
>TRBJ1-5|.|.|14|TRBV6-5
CASRPGGRNQPQHF
TGTGCCAGCCGACCCGGAGGTAGAAATCAGCCCCAGCATTTT
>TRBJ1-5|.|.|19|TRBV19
CATRGGRAGWQGSVQPQHF
TGTGCCACCCGAGGTGGCCGAGCTGGTTGGCAGGGGTCAGTTCAGCCCCAGCATTTT
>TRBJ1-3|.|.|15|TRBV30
CAWRYPFFSGNTIYF
TGTGCCTGGAGATATCCCTTTTTCTCTGGAAACACCATATATTTT
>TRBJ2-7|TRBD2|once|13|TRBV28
CASTGRGTYEQYF
TGTGCCAGCACGGGGAGGGGAACCTACGAGCAGTACTTC
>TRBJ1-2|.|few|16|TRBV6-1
CASSEAMEISNYGYTF
TGTGCCAGCAGTGAAGCGATGGAGATTTCTAACTATGGCTACACCTTC
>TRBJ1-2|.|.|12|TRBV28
CASSFQGYGYTF
TGTGCCAGCAGTTTCCAGGGCTATGGCTACACCTTC
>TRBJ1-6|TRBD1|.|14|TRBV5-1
CASSSRQGFSPLHF
TGCGCCAGCAGCTCTCGACAGGGGTTTTCACCCCTCCACTTT
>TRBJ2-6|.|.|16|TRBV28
CASSLTFRSGANVLTF
TGTGCCAGCAGTTTAACTTTCCGCTCTGGGGCCAACGTCCTGACTTTC
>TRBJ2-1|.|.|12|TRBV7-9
CASSREGTEQFF
TGTGCCAGCAGCAGAGAGGGTACTGAGCAGTTCTTC
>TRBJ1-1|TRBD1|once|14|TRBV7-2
CASSLGTGGNGAFF
TGTGCCAGCAGCCTTGGGACAGGGGGGAATGGCGCTTTCTTT
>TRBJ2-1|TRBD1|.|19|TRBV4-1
CASSQVSTGGDRSYNEQFF
TGCGCCAGCAGCCAGGTTTCGACAGGGGGCGATCGATCCTACAATGAGCAGTTCTTC